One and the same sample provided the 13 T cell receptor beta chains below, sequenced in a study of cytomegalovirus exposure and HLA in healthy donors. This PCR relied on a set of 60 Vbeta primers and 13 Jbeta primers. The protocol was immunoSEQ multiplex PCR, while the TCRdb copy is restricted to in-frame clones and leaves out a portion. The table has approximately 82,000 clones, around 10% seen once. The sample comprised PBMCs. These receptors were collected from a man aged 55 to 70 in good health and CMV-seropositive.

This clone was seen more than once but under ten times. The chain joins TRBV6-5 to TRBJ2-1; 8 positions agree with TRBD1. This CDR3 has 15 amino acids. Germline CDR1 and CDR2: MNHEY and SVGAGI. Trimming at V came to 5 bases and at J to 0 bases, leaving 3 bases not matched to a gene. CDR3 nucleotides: TGTGCCAGCAGTGGACAGGGACGCTCCTACAATGAGCAGTTCTTC. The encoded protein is CASSGQGRSYNEQFF.

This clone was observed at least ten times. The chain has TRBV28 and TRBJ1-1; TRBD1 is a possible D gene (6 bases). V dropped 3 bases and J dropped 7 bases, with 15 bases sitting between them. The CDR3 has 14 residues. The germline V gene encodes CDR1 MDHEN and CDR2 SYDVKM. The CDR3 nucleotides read TGTGCCAGCAGTTTCCAGGGGTTCAGTTTTGAAGCTTTCTTT. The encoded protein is CASSFQGFSFEAFF.

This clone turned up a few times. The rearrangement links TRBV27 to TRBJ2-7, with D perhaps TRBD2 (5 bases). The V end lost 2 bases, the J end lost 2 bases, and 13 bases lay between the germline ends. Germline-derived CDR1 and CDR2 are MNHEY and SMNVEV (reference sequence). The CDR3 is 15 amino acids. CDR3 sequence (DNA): TGTGCCAGCAGTTTAGGTCGCGGGCCTCCCTACGAGCAGTACTTC. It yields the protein CASSLGRGPPYEQYF.

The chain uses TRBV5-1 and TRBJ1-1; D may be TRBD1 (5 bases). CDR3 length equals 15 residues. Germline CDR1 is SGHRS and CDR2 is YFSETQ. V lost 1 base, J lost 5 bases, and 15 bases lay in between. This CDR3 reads CASSLSPAGQTEAFF. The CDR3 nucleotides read TGCGCCAGCAGCTTGTCCCCGGCGGGGCAAACTGAAGCTTTCTTT.

The CDR3 here is CASSLGLAGVAYNEQFF. In DNA form, the CDR3 reads TGCGCCAGCAGCCTTGGACTAGCGGGGGTTGCCTACAATGAGCAGTTCTTC. This rearrangement joins TRBV5-1 to TRBJ2-1; TRBD2 aligns across 13 bases. J gave up 2 bases and V 4 bases, and 6 bases lay outside the gene matches. This CDR3 is built from 17 residues. CDR1 and CDR2 from the germline V gene are SGHRS and YFSETQ.

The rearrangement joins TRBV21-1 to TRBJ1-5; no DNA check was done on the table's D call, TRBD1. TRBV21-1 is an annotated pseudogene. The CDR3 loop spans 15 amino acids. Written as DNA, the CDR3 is TGTGCCAGCACCCAACTAAAGGGGGAAGAGCAGCCCCAGCATTTT. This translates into CASTQLKGEEQPQHF.

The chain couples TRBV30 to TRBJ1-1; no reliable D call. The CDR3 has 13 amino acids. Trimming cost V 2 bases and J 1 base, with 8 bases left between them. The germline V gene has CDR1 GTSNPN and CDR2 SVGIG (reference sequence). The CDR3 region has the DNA TGTGCCTGGAGTCTGAGTCAGAACACTGAAGCTTTCTTT. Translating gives CAWSLSQNTEAFF.

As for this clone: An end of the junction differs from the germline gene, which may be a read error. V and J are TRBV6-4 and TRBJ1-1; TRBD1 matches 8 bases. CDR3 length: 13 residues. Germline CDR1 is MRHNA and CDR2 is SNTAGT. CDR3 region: CASSATGAAEPFF. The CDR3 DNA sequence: TGTGCCAGCAGCGCGACAGGGGCTGCGGAACCTTTCTTC.

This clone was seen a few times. The CDR3 is CASSARDRSSYEQYF. Here the CDR3 DNA reads TGTGCCAGCAGCGCAAGGGACAGGAGCTCCTACGAGCAGTACTTC. J is TRBJ2-7 and V is TRBV9; 8 bases are shared with TRBD1. The length of the CDR3 is 15 residues. Per the germline V gene, CDR1 is SGDLS and CDR2 is YYNGEE. Trimming at V came to 3 bases and at J to 0 bases, leaving 5 bases not matched to a gene.

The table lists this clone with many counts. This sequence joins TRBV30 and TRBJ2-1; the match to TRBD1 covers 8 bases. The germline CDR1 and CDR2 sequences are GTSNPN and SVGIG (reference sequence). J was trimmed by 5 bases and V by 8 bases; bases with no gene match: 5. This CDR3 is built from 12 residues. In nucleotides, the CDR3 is TGTGCCGGGGGCAGGGGGCACAATGAGCAGTTCTTC. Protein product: CAGGRGHNEQFF. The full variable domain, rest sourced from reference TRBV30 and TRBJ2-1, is SQTIHQWPATLVQPVGSPLSLECTVEGTSNPNLYWYRQAAGRGLQLLFYSVGIGQISSEVPQNLSASRPQDRQFILSSKKLLLSDSGFYLCAGGRGHNEQFFGPGTRLTVL.

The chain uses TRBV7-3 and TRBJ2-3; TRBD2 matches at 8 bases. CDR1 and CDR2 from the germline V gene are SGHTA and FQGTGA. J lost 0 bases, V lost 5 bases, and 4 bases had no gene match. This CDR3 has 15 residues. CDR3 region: CASSPSGHSTDTQYF. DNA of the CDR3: TGTGCCAGCAGCCCTAGCGGGCATAGCACAGATACGCAGTATTTT.

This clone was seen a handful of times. This chain's CDR3 is CASSYSLPGGQYF. DNA for the CDR3: TGTGCCAGCAGTTATTCCCTCCCCGGTGGGCAGTACTTC. The chain joins TRBV6-5 to TRBJ2-7; D is unresolved. This CDR3 spans 13 amino acids. Germline CDR1 and CDR2: MNHEY and SVGAGI. Trimming took off 3 bases at V and 9 bases at J, with 15 bases between the two ends.

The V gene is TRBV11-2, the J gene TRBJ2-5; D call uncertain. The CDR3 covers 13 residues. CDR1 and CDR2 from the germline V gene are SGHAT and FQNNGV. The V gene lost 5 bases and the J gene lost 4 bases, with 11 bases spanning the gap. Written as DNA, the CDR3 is TGTGCCAGCAGCCTAAACAGCTTAGAGACCCAGTACTTC. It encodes CASSLNSLETQYF.